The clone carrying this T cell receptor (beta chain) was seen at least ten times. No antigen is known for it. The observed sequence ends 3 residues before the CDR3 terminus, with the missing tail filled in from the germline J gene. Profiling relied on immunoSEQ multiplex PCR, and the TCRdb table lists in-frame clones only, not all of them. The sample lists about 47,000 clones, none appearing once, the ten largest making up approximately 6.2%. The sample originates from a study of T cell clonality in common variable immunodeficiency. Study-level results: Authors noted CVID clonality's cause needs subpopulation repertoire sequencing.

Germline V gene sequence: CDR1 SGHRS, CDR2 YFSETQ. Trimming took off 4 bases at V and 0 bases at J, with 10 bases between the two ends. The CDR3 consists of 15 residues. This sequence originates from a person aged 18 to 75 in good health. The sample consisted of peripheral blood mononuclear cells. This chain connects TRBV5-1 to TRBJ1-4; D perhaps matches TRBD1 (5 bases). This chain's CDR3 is CASSPQVATNEKLFF. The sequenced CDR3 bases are TGCGCCAGCAGCCCACAGGTTGCAACTAATGAAAAA. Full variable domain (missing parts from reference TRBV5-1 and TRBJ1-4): KAGVTQTPRYLIKTRGQQVTLSCSPISGHRSVSWYQQTPGQGLQFLFEYFSETQRNKGNFPGRFSGRQFSNSRSEMNVSTLELGDSALYLCASSPQVATNEKLFFGSGTQLSVL.